The 10 T cell receptor beta chains given below trace back to one sample, sequenced in a study of blood T cell repertoires in COVID-19. The protocol was immunoSEQ multiplex PCR, while the TCRdb copy is restricted to in-frame clones and leaves out a portion. The sample consists of 350,000 to 550,000 clones, 70% to 90% of them appearing once. Sequencing used PBMCs or T cells enriched from blood (not recorded which). These receptors originate from a woman between 18 and 30 years old with acute COVID-19.

This clone came up once. V is TRBV5-1 and J is TRBJ1-1; D gene uncertain. The CDR3 has 12 amino acids. CDR1 and CDR2 (germline): SGHRS, YFSETQ. V shed 1 base and J shed 3 bases, with 4 bases lying between them. DNA for the CDR3: TGCGCCAGCAGCTTGTCGGACACTGAAGCTTTCTTT. This encodes CASSLSDTEAFF.

The rearrangement links TRBV20-1 to TRBJ1-2; D gene ambiguous. Looked up from germline, CDR1 is DFQATT and CDR2 is SNEGSKA (reference sequence). The CDR3 extends over 10 amino acids. For the CDR3, the DNA is TGCAGCCCCCCGGGAGGCGGCTACACCTTC. This codes for CSPPGGGYTF.

This clone was found once. The V gene is TRBV19, the J gene TRBJ2-4; 8 bases line up with TRBD1. The V gene's germline CDR1 is LNHDA and CDR2 SQIVND (reference sequence). With V trimmed by 3 bases and J by 7 bases, 14 bases remained unmatched. The CDR3 spans 17 residues. The CDR3 loop reads CASSIGLLDRGRNIQYF. CDR3 nucleotides: TGTGCCAGTAGTATTGGCCTTTTAGACAGGGGACGGAACATTCAGTACTTC.

The V call is TRBV6-6, the J call TRBJ1-5; weak D call: TRBD1 (6 bases). V gave up 8 bases and J gave up 0 bases, with 14 bases separating them. The germline V gene has CDR1 MNHNY and CDR2 SVGAGI (reference sequence). This CDR3 contains 15 residues. For the CDR3, the DNA is TGTGCCAGCGGACAACAGGGTTATAGCAATCAGCCCCAGCATTTT. This gives the protein CASGQQGYSNQPQHF.

The chain links TRBV10-3 to TRBJ2-7, with D uncertain. CDR1 is ENHRY, CDR2 SYGVKD, per germline. With 6 bases removed from V and 0 bases from J, the gap between germline ends came to 6 bases. The CDR3 is 12 residues long. CDR3 region: CAIRQNSYEQYF. CDR3 nucleotide sequence: TGTGCCATCAGACAGAACTCCTACGAGCAGTACTTC.

This clone was seen a few times. The rearrangement joins TRBV28 to TRBJ1-4, with no clear D. The CDR3 runs 18 residues. V gave up 8 bases and J gave up 2 bases, with 24 bases separating them. Germline loops: CDR1 MDHEN, CDR2 SYDVKM. The CDR3 DNA is TGTGCCAGCCGCCTTAGGTCGGGTGGTTTGCAGACTAATGAAAAACTGTTTTTT. It translates to CASRLRSGGLQTNEKLFF.

The genes are TRBV10-3 and TRBJ2-7, with TRBD1 matching over 7 bases. Germline trimming cut 4 bases from V and 0 bases from J; bases unmatched to any gene: 9. The CDR3 sequence is 16 residues long. Germline-derived CDR1 and CDR2 are ENHRY and SYGVKD. The CDR3 sequence is CAISGGTGADSYEQYF. CDR3 sequence (DNA): TGTGCCATCAGTGGTGGAACAGGGGCTGACTCCTACGAGCAGTACTTC.

The J gene is TRBJ1-6, the V gene TRBV19, with D possibly TRBD1 on 5 matching bases. CDR1 and CDR2 (germline): LNHDA, SQIVND (reference sequence). The CDR3 covers 14 residues. V gave up 8 bases and J gave up 7 bases, with 15 bases separating them. CDR3 nucleotide sequence: TGTGCCAGTCGGGACTCCCTTATCAATTCACCCCTCCACTTT. Translation gives CASRDSLINSPLHF.

The V gene is TRBV4-3, the J gene TRBJ2-7, with TRBD1 identical over 8 bases. Losses at the gene ends were 1 base for V and 2 bases for J; bases not matched to a gene: 4. The CDR3 totals 15 residues. The germline gives CDR1 LGHNA, CDR2 YSLEER. The CDR3 region has the DNA TGCGCCAGCAGCCAAGGGCGGACAGGGCCCTACGAGCAGTACTTC. Protein sequence: CASSQGRTGPYEQYF.

V and J are TRBV11-2 and TRBJ2-3, with D unclear. The CDR3 runs 12 residues. CDR1 and CDR2 from the germline V gene are SGHAT and FQNNGV. The V and J ends lost 5 bases and 0 bases respectively, with 3 bases between them. The CDR3 nucleotides read TGTGCCAGCAGCCAAAGCACAGATACGCAGTATTTT. Protein: CASSQSTDTQYF.